The rows below give T cell receptor beta chains drawn from one sample of a study of T-cell reconstitution after alpha-beta-depleted transplantation in children. TCRdb passed the PCR reads through MiXCR, listing each CDR3 protein once. Among about 400,000 distinct CDR3 sequences listed, about a sixth were seen once. Sample: PBMCs, mostly from graft donor cells, taken 360 days after TCRalphabeta/CD19-depleted stem cell transplant. These receptors came from a boy under two years old who had a stem cell transplant for Wiskott-Aldrich syndrome, so the T cells may come from the graft donor. Both conserved end residues are part of each CDR3. D genes are given only for firm matches. Size values are once, few and many counts, or a class for expanded clones, and some rows have none.

V gene	D gene	clone size	J gene	CDR3 DNA	CDR3 protein
TRBV7-6	NA	NA	TRBJ2-7	TGTGCCAGCAGCCTCGGATCGTACTACGAGCAGTACTTC	CASSLGSYYEQYF
TRBV6-5	NA	few	TRBJ2-2	TGTGCCAGCAGTTACAAGGGTTCGGACACCGGGGAGCTGTTTTTT	CASSYKGSDTGELFF
TRBV12-3/TRBV12-4	TRBD1	few	TRBJ2-1	TGTGCCAGCAGTCTCTCCGGGACAGTCGGCAATGAGCAGTTCTTC	CASSLSGTVGNEQFF
TRBV2	TRBD2	NA	TRBJ2-2	TGTGCCAGGAATTCAGCGGGAAACACCGGGGAGCTGTTTTTT	CARNSAGNTGELFF
TRBV12-3/TRBV12-4	NA	NA	TRBJ1-1	TGTGCCAGCAACAAACAGGGCGGGAACACTGAAGCTTTCTTT	CASNKQGGNTEAFF
TRBV20-1	NA	NA	TRBJ2-7	TGCAGTGCTAGAGCCTGGGACAAAGCCTACGAGCAGTACTTC	CSARAWDKAYEQYF
TRBV6-2/TRBV6-3	TRBD1	few	TRBJ2-1	TGTGCCAGCAGTTACCGGACAGGGAATAATGAGCAGTTCTTC	CASSYRTGNNEQFF
TRBV7-9	NA	few	TRBJ2-7	TGTGCCAGCAGCCCCCCACGGACCCTCTACGAGCAGTACTTC	CASSPPRTLYEQYF
TRBV10-3	TRBD1	NA	TRBJ2-7	TGTGCCATCAGTGACCCCGGGACAGGATCCTACGAGCAGTACTTC	CAISDPGTGSYEQYF
TRBV15	NA	NA	TRBJ2-2	TGTGCCACCAGCAGAGTTGGGTTCACCGGGGAGCTGTTTTTT	CATSRVGFTGELFF
TRBV5-1	TRBD1	few	TRBJ1-4	TGCGCCAGCAGCGCCGGACAGGGGTCACGGACCACCTTCGCAACTAATGAAAAACTGTTTTTT	CASSAGQGSRTTFATNEKLFF
TRBV9	NA	few	TRBJ2-2	TGTGCCAGCAGCGTAGGAGTGATCGGGGAGCTGTTTTTT	CASSVGVIGELFF
TRBV20-1	TRBD2	NA	TRBJ2-1	TGCAGTGCGGCGGGGTCACTAGCGGGTTACAATGAGCAGTTCTTC	CSAAGSLAGYNEQFF
TRBV29-1	NA	many	TRBJ2-5	TGCAGCGTTGACCTGGGGACTCGAGAGACCCAGTACTTC	CSVDLGTRETQYF
TRBV12-3/TRBV12-4	NA	NA	TRBJ2-1	TGTGCCAGCACCGTAACAGGAGATTACAATGAGCAGTTCTTC	CASTVTGDYNEQFF
TRBV10-1	NA	few	TRBJ2-2	TGCGCCAGCAGTGAGTTTTTTCCCGGCCAAAACACCGGGGAGCTGTTTTTT	CASSEFFPGQNTGELFF
TRBV7-2	TRBD1	NA	TRBJ2-7	TGTGCCAGCAGCATTCTTAGGGACAGGGTTCCTTACGAGCAGTACTTC	CASSILRDRVPYEQYF
TRBV5-1	NA	few	TRBJ1-1	TGCGCCAGCACCGAAGGGAGCATATGGAGTACTGAAGCTTTCTTT	CASTEGSIWSTEAFF
TRBV18	NA	NA	TRBJ2-5	TGTGCCAGCTCACCTTCAAACCAGTCAGAGACCGAGGAGACCCAGTACTTC	CASSPSNQSETEETQYF
TRBV5-1	NA	few	TRBJ1-1	TGCGCCAGCAGCTTTAAGGACGGCTTGAACACTGAAGCTTTCTTT	CASSFKDGLNTEAFF
TRBV7-2	NA	few	TRBJ2-4	TGTGCCAGCAGCTTAGGAGGGTCCCTAGCCAAAAACATTCAGTACTTC	CASSLGGSLAKNIQYF
TRBV6-2/TRBV6-3	TRBD1	NA	TRBJ1-1	TGTGCCAGCAGTTACTGGACAGGGGGAGAAGCTTTCTTT	CASSYWTGGEAFF
TRBV5-1	NA	few	TRBJ2-7	TGCGCCAGCAGACAGGAGAGCTCCTACGAGCAGTACTTC	CASRQESSYEQYF
TRBV29-1	TRBD1	NA	TRBJ2-7	TGCAGCGTTGAGACGGGACAGGGAGCTCACGAGCAGTACTTC	CSVETGQGAHEQYF
TRBV12-3/TRBV12-4	TRBD2	few	TRBJ2-1	TGTGCCAGCAGTTTCCCTAGCGGGGGGCTCACCTACAATGAGCAGTTCTTC	CASSFPSGGLTYNEQFF
TRBV25-1	TRBD2	few	TRBJ2-1	TGTGCCAGCACCCCCGGGGCGGGAGGCCCCTACAATGAGCAGTTCTTC	CASTPGAGGPYNEQFF
TRBV6-2/TRBV6-3	NA	few	TRBJ1-2	TGTGCCAGCATCAAGGGGATTGCGGCTAACTATGGCTACACCTTC	CASIKGIAANYGYTF
TRBV4-2	TRBD2	few	TRBJ2-3	TGTGCCAGCAGCCAAGATCTAAGCGGGGCCGTATTAGATACGCAGTATTTT	CASSQDLSGAVLDTQYF
TRBV3-1	NA	NA	TRBJ1-2	TGTGCCAGCAGTCCTCCTCTCTTTACAGGGCCCTATGGCTACACCTTC	CASSPPLFTGPYGYTF
TRBV5-1	NA	many	TRBJ2-5	TGCGCCAGCAGCTTGTTTGGTTCAAGAGAAGGCCAGTACTTC	CASSLFGSREGQYF
TRBV12-3/TRBV12-4	NA	NA	TRBJ2-1	TGTGCCAGCAGTCCTACTAGTCATGGGAATGAGCAGTTCTTC	CASSPTSHGNEQFF
TRBV2	NA	NA	TRBJ2-5	TGTGCCAGCAGTATAGGGAGCGAGACCCAGTACTTC	CASSIGSETQYF
TRBV3-1	TRBD2	NA	TRBJ2-3	TGTGCCAGCAGACTCGGGACTAGCGGCACAGATACGCAGTATTTT	CASRLGTSGTDTQYF
TRBV28	NA	NA	TRBJ1-2	TGTGCCAGCACCTCACAGGGCCGCAACTATGGCTACACCTTC	CASTSQGRNYGYTF
TRBV27	NA	NA	TRBJ2-6	TGTGCCAGCAGGATACTAGCAACTGGGGCCAACGTCCTGACTTTC	CASRILATGANVLTF
TRBV5-1	TRBD1	NA	TRBJ1-2	TGCGCCAGCAGTGGGGGACAGGGGAACGGCTACACCTTC	CASSGGQGNGYTF
TRBV7-9	NA	few	TRBJ2-5	TGTGCCATCTCGTCACCCCAGTACTTC	CAISSPQYF
TRBV7-9	TRBD2	once	TRBJ2-1	TGTGCCAGCCGTTCCGGGACTAGTAACTACAATGAGCAGTTCTTC	CASRSGTSNYNEQFF
TRBV30	TRBD2	NA	TRBJ2-5	TGTGCCTGGAGTGTATGGCGGGGGTCCCAAGAGACCCAGTACTTC	CAWSVWRGSQETQYF
TRBV12-3/TRBV12-4	TRBD1	NA	TRBJ2-1	TGTGCCAGCAGTTCCACAGGGGAACCCTACAATGAGCAGTTCTTC	CASSSTGEPYNEQFF
TRBV2	NA	few	TRBJ2-7	TGTGCCAGCAGTTTGGACAGTCCAACCGAGCAGTACTTC	CASSLDSPTEQYF
TRBV29-1	TRBD1	NA	TRBJ2-2	TGCAGCGGCAGACAGGGGGGCGGGGAGCTGTTTTTT	CSGRQGGGELFF
TRBV6-5	TRBD2	many	TRBJ2-2	TGTGCCAGCAAGCTAGCGGGAGGGCACGGGGAGCTGTTTTTT	CASKLAGGHGELFF
TRBV6-5	NA	NA	TRBJ2-2	TGTGCCAGCAGTTACTCGGCGGGGCTGGGCACCGGGGAGCTGTTTTTT	CASSYSAGLGTGELFF
TRBV9	NA	NA	TRBJ2-7	TGTGCCAGCACCCCCGGACCGTCCGCCGAGCAGTACTTC	CASTPGPSAEQYF
TRBV18	TRBD1	few	TRBJ2-1	TGTGCCAGCTCACCCGACAGGGGCAATGAGCAGTTCTTC	CASSPDRGNEQFF
TRBV7-9	TRBD1	NA	TRBJ2-7	TGTGCCAGCAGCAACCCCCGGGACAGGGCCTACGAGCAGTACTTC	CASSNPRDRAYEQYF
TRBV5-1	NA	many	TRBJ2-5	TGCGCCAGCAGCTCAGAGAACCAAGAGACCCAGTACTTC	CASSSENQETQYF
TRBV2	NA	few	TRBJ2-1	TGTGCCAGCAGTGAAGGTTTTAATGAGCAGTTCTTC	CASSEGFNEQFF
TRBV12-3/TRBV12-4	TRBD1	NA	TRBJ2-1	TGTGCCAGCAGTTTAGGGACCGGGACAGGATACAATGAGCAGTTCTTC	CASSLGTGTGYNEQFF
TRBV29-1	NA	few	TRBJ2-1	TGCAGCGTTGAAGGGGCCCCGTCCTTGGGCTCCTACAATGAGCAGTTCTTC	CSVEGAPSLGSYNEQFF
TRBV27	TRBD2	few	TRBJ2-1	TGTGCCAGCAGTCCATCTCGGGGGAGGGGAAGGGAGTTCTTC	CASSPSRGRGREFF
TRBV11-2	TRBD1	few	TRBJ1-1	TGTGCCAGCAGCCGACCACGGACAGGCACTGAAGCTTTCTTT	CASSRPRTGTEAFF
TRBV12-3/TRBV12-4	NA	NA	TRBJ1-1	TGTGCCAGCAGTTTAGTTGAAAAAAGGAACACTGAAGCTTTCTTT	CASSLVEKRNTEAFF
TRBV12-3/TRBV12-4	TRBD1	NA	TRBJ1-1	TGTGCCAGCACCTGGAGCGACAGGGACCACACTGAAGCTTTCTTT	CASTWSDRDHTEAFF
TRBV12-3/TRBV12-4	TRBD1	NA	TRBJ2-3	TGTGCCAGCAGTTTAGGACAGGGGGCCACAGATACGCAGTATTTT	CASSLGQGATDTQYF